The 15 T cell receptor beta chains reported below all come from one sample, sequenced in a study of cytomegalovirus exposure and HLA in healthy donors. Only in-frame clones appear in the TCRdb table, and some are missing; sequencing was by immunoSEQ multiplex PCR. The data hold about 140,000 clones, with about 87% observed a single time. The source material was PBMCs. The receptor source for this set is a man between 18 and 29 years old in good health and CMV-seropositive.

J is TRBJ1-3 and V is TRBV27; TRBD1 is a possible D gene (5 bases). This CDR3 is 15 amino acids long. The V gene lost 8 bases and the J gene lost 5 bases, with 19 bases spanning the gap. Germline CDR1 and CDR2: MNHEY and SMNVEV (reference sequence). CDR3 in DNA: TGTGCCAGCTGGCCCGGGACTCTGGGGCGAAACACCATATATTTT. It specifies CASWPGTLGRNTIYF.

This clone was detected a few times. CDR3 amino acids: CASRTGTIYGYTF. CDR3 DNA sequence: TGTGCCAGCCGGACAGGGACTATCTATGGCTACACCTTC. V and J are TRBV6-5 and TRBJ1-2; 8 bases agree with TRBD1. After removal of 8 bases from V and 4 bases from J, the junction contained 6 bases not matched to a gene. The V gene's germline CDR1 is MNHEY and CDR2 SVGAGI. CDR3 length equals 13 residues.

The V and J genes are TRBV5-6 and TRBJ1-3, with D possibly being TRBD1 (6 bases). The V and J ends lost 4 bases and 0 bases respectively, with 20 bases between them. The CDR3 is made up of 18 amino acids. Germline assignment: CDR1 SGHDT and CDR2 YYEEEE. The CDR3 coding sequence is TGTGCCAGCAGCCGCGGGGGTCCAGGGGCGAACTCTGGAAACACCATATATTTT. Residues: CASSRGGPGANSGNTIYF.

J is TRBJ2-5 and V is TRBV4-1, with D possibly matching TRBD2 (6 bases). Germline V lookup: CDR1 MGHRA, CDR2 YSYEKL. The V gene lost 4 bases and the J gene lost 5 bases, with 14 bases spanning the gap. The CDR3 is 14 amino acids. The CDR3 protein is CASSRNQGGETQYF. Written as DNA, the CDR3 is TGCGCCAGCAGCCGGAATCAGGGAGGTGAGACCCAGTACTTC.

This clone has only one observation. This chain links TRBV10-3 with TRBJ2-5; the D is unclear. V was pared by 0 bases and J by 7 bases, with 15 bases between. The CDR3 sequence is 15 residues long. Germline assignment: CDR1 ENHRY and CDR2 SYGVKD. DNA of the CDR3: TGTGCCATCAGTGAGTCGGAGAGCCCCTCGCGGACCCAGTACTTC. Translating gives CAISESESPSRTQYF.

This chain connects TRBV7-9 to TRBJ2-2; no clear D gene. Germline-derived CDR1 and CDR2 are SEHNR and FQNEAQ (reference sequence). CDR3 size: 15 residues. V lost 0 bases to trimming and J lost 0 bases, with 5 bases between them. CDR3 DNA: TGTGCCAGCAGCTTAGCCAGTCCGAACACCGGGGAGCTGTTTTTT. Translated, it gives CASSLASPNTGELFF. The variable domain in full, with the rest retrieved from reference TRBV7-9 and TRBJ2-2, is DTGVSQNPRHKITKRGQNVTFRCDPISEHNRLYWYRQTLGQGPEFLTYFQNEAQLEKSRLLSDRFSAERPKGSFSTLEIQRTEQGDSAMYLCASSLASPNTGELFFGEGSRLTVL.

CDR3 coding DNA: TGTGCCTGGACCCCGGTAGGGGCCTCGAACACCGGGGAGCTGTTTTTT. As protein: CAWTPVGASNTGELFF. V usage is TRBV30 and J usage is TRBJ2-2, with D possibly matching TRBD1 (5 bases). Trimming pared 4 bases from V and 0 bases from J, leaving 15 bases between. Germline CDR1 is GTSNPN and CDR2 is SVGIG (reference sequence). The CDR3 has 16 amino acids.

The chain has TRBV27 and TRBJ2-3, with 9 nucleotides matching TRBD2. The J segment lost 1 base and the V segment lost 8 bases, leaving 7 bases of the junction unmatched. The CDR3 loop spans 15 amino acids. CDR1 and CDR2 (germline): MNHEY, SMNVEV (reference sequence). The CDR3 protein is CASAPVAGGTDTQYF. The CDR3, as DNA: TGTGCCAGCGCACCTGTAGCGGGGGGCACAGATACGCAGTATTTT.

The chain links TRBV5-4 to TRBJ2-5; D unresolved. With 1 base removed from V and 0 bases from J, the gap between germline ends came to 10 bases. Germline lookup yields CDR1 SGHNT and CDR2 YYREEE (reference sequence). There are 15 residues in the CDR3. CDR3 amino acids: CASSLRDSYQETQYF. CDR3 nucleotide sequence: TGTGCCAGCAGCTTGAGAGATTCGTACCAAGAGACCCAGTACTTC.

The rearrangement joins TRBV4-1 to TRBJ2-7; 8 nucleotides align to TRBD1. V gave up 3 bases and J gave up 1 base; unmatched junction bases: 5. Germline values: CDR1 MGHRA, CDR2 YSYEKL. CDR3 length equals 15 residues. The CDR3 bases are TGCGCCAGCAGCCAGGGGACAGGATTTTCCTACGAGCAGTACTTC. Protein product: CASSQGTGFSYEQYF.

This clone has only a few counts. CDR3 residues: CASSAPLGQSYGYTF. DNA of the CDR3: TGTGCCAGCAGTGCCCCGTTGGGACAGAGCTATGGCTACACCTTC. V usage is TRBV6-1 and J usage is TRBJ1-2; 7 bases match TRBD1. CDR3 size: 15 residues. The V gene's germline CDR1 is MNHNS and CDR2 SASEGT. The V segment lost 4 bases and the J segment 4 bases; nucleotides outside the gene matches: 9.

Details on this clone: This CDR3 is also generated by other DNA sequences in the sample. J is TRBJ2-7 and V is TRBV6-1, with D unclear. CDR3 length equals 11 residues. Trimming took 5 bases from V and 2 from J, leaving 4 bases between them. Germline V gene data show CDR1 as MNHNS and CDR2 as SASEGT. CDR3 nucleotides: TGTGCCAGCAGTCCTGCCTACGAGCAGTACTTC. Translated, it gives CASSPAYEQYF.

The chain employs TRBV2 and TRBJ1-5; no definite D call. CDR3 size: 15 residues. V was cut by 5 bases and J by 6 bases, with 17 bases left in between. From germline, CDR1 is SNHLY and CDR2 FYNNEI. The CDR3 reads CASSPEAGRGQPQHF. The CDR3 DNA is TGTGCCAGCAGTCCGGAGGCGGGTCGCGGTCAGCCCCAGCATTTT.

This chain joins TRBV9 and TRBJ2-5; possibly TRBD1 for D (5 bases). Germline V gene data show CDR1 as SGDLS and CDR2 as YYNGEE. CDR3 length: 16 amino acids. V lost 4 bases and J 2 bases, leaving 18 bases between the germline ends. The CDR3 protein is CASSPPLLGQQETQYF. Here the CDR3 DNA reads TGTGCCAGCAGCCCCCCCCTCCTGGGGCAGCAAGAGACCCAGTACTTC.

The chain has TRBV6-5 and TRBJ1-5; D gene uncertain. Germline V CDR1 and CDR2: MNHEY, SVGAGI. With 2 bases removed from V and 3 bases from J, the gap between germline ends came to 8 bases. The CDR3 spans 14 residues. Here the CDR3 reads CASSYRGVNQPQHF. CDR3 nucleotide sequence: TGTGCCAGCAGTTACCGGGGTGTCAATCAGCCCCAGCATTTT.